These 26 T cell receptor beta chains were sequenced from one sample in a study of blood T cell repertoires in COVID-19. Sequenced by immunoSEQ multiplex PCR; TCRdb stores in-frame clones only, minus some. The sample holds approximately 300,000 clones, 80% to 90% seen once. Sequenced material: peripheral blood. All receptors derive from a woman aged 45-65 years with acute or convalescent COVID-19.

This CDR3 is CSTEHPRGEETQYF. In nucleotides, the CDR3 is TGCAGCACCGAACACCCGCGGGGGGAAGAGACCCAGTACTTC. The V call is TRBV29-1, the J call TRBJ2-5, with 8 positions matching TRBD2. Germline CDR1 reads SQVTM; CDR2 reads ANQGSEA. This CDR3 region has 14 residues. The V segment lost 8 bases and the J segment 3 bases; nucleotides outside the gene matches: 11.

In DNA form, the CDR3 reads TGTGCCAGAAGCCGTATTCCGGGACTAGCGTGCCCCTACAATGAGCAGTTCTTC. Translated, it gives CARSRIPGLACPYNEQFF. The genes are TRBV5-3 and TRBJ2-1; TRBD2 matches 10 bases. TRBV5-3 falls under the ORF class, with uncertain function. The CDR3 is 18 residues long. The J segment lost 2 bases and the V segment lost 4 bases, leaving 12 bases of the junction unmatched.

The chain uses TRBV5-1 and TRBJ1-4, with no clear D. The CDR3 is made up of 13 amino acids. V gave up 1 base and J gave up 8 bases, with 9 bases separating them. Germline V lookup: CDR1 SGHRS, CDR2 YFSETQ. The CDR3 bases are TGCGCCAGCAGCTTGTCCCTCGGGGAAAAACTGTTTTTT. It yields the protein CASSLSLGEKLFF.

V and J are TRBV7-2 and TRBJ2-7; tentative D call: TRBD2 (5 bases). The germline V and J ends were trimmed by 5 bases and 0 bases, with 11 bases remaining between them. CDR3 length: 14 residues. The germline gives CDR1 SGHTA, CDR2 FQGNSA. CDR3 bases: TGTGCCAGCAGCGTCGGACTGAGCTCCTACGAGCAGTACTTC. It encodes CASSVGLSSYEQYF.

This chain links TRBV9 with TRBJ2-1; unclear D gene. The CDR3 is 11 residues long. Germline loops: CDR1 SGDLS, CDR2 YYNGEE. The germline V and J ends were trimmed by 0 bases and 8 bases, with 3 bases remaining between them. CDR3 loop: CASSVDYEQFF. The CDR3 nucleotides are TGTGCCAGCAGCGTAGACTATGAGCAGTTCTTC.

The V call is TRBV27, the J call TRBJ2-2; possibly TRBD1 for D (7 bases). V lost 5 bases and J 0 bases, leaving 10 bases between the germline ends. Germline CDR1 is MNHEY and CDR2 is SMNVEV (reference sequence). The CDR3 sequence is 15 residues long. The CDR3 reads CASSPGGTNTGELFF. The CDR3 bases are TGTGCCAGCAGTCCAGGGGGGACGAACACCGGGGAGCTGTTTTTT.

This chain uses TRBV27 with TRBJ2-2; TRBD1 might be the D (6 bases). V was trimmed by 6 bases and J by 1 base, leaving 15 bases between them. Looked up from germline, CDR1 is MNHEY and CDR2 is SMNVEV (reference sequence). The CDR3 is 16 residues long. This CDR3 is CASSEIGQMNTGELFF. The CDR3, as DNA: TGTGCCAGCAGCGAGATCGGACAGATGAACACCGGGGAGCTGTTTTTT.

This clone was recorded a few times. This chain joins TRBV14 and TRBJ2-7; D is perhaps TRBD2 (6 bases). The CDR3 loop spans 15 amino acids. The germline CDR1 and CDR2 sequences are SGHDN and FVKESK. Trimming shortened V by 4 bases and J by 0 bases, and 13 bases separated the two germline ends. The CDR3 spells CASSPKRANSYEQYF. CDR3 bases: TGTGCCAGCAGCCCCAAGCGGGCCAACTCCTACGAGCAGTACTTC.

The rearrangement uses TRBV5-1 and TRBJ2-5, with 8 positions matching TRBD1. Trimming removed 0 bases from V and 4 bases from J; junction bases left unmatched: 2. This CDR3 contains 14 residues. Looked up from germline, CDR1 is SGHRS and CDR2 is YFSETQ. Here the CDR3 reads CASSLGGQGETQYF. The CDR3 coding sequence is TGCGCCAGCAGCTTGGGAGGACAGGGAGAGACCCAGTACTTC.

The J gene is TRBJ2-3, the V gene TRBV6-5; 10 positions match TRBD2. The CDR3 consists of 16 residues. Germline CDR1 is MNHEY and CDR2 is SVGAGI. Trimming at V came to 2 bases and at J to 5 bases, leaving 7 bases not matched to a gene. CDR3 nucleotides: TGTGCCAGCAGTTACCAGTCTAGCGGGGGTTTAGATACGCAGTATTTT. It encodes CASSYQSSGGLDTQYF.

Regarding this clone: This is likely a read error, given that the CDR3 carries no conserved phenylalanine or tryptophan at its end. The limits of the CDR3 on the DNA are not certain, so only TCRdb's listed CDR3 is given. CDR3: CASTPGYA. The V and J genes are TRBV11-3 and TRBJ2-7; TRBD2 is taken as the D call from the table, unchecked against the DNA. The CDR3 is made up of 8 amino acids, end residues included. Germline V gene sequence: CDR1 SGHNT, CDR2 YENEEA.

This clone occurred once. The rearrangement links TRBV21-1 to TRBJ2-5; TRBD1, the D gene given by the table, was not confirmed from the DNA. TRBV21-1 is reported as a pseudogene. The CDR3 consists of 15 residues. CDR3: CASSKSQGMGETQYF. The CDR3 DNA sequence: TGTGCCAGCAGCAAAAGTCAGGGGATGGGAGAGACCCAGTACTTC.

Concerning this clone: Other DNA variants within this sample encode the same CDR3. This chain joins TRBV4-2 and TRBJ2-7; TRBD2 agrees at 14 bases. The CDR3 is 14 residues long. V dropped 3 bases and J dropped 6; count of bases not matched to a gene: 1. Germline V gives CDR1 LGHNA, CDR2 YNFKEQ. CDR3 protein: CASSQGLAGAEQYF. In nucleotides, the CDR3 is TGTGCCAGCAGCCAGGGACTAGCGGGGGCCGAGCAGTACTTC.

The chain joins TRBV14 to TRBJ2-7; 8 positions match TRBD1. Germline values: CDR1 SGHDN, CDR2 FVKESK. The CDR3 consists of 16 residues. The ends lost 3 bases at V and 9 bases at J; junction bases unmatched: 16. For the CDR3, the DNA is TGTGCCAGCAGCCAGGGACAGGACATCGCGATCTATGGGCAGTACTTC. This translates into CASSQGQDIAIYGQYF.

The chain links TRBV7-9 to TRBJ1-4, with 7 bases fitting TRBD1. V dropped 5 bases and J dropped 7; count of bases not matched to a gene: 7. The CDR3 is 14 residues long. Per germline, CDR1 SEHNR and CDR2 FQNEAQ (reference sequence). DNA of the CDR3: TGTGCCAGCAGCCCGCAGGGGGATGGTGAAAAACTGTTTTTT. Amino acid sequence: CASSPQGDGEKLFF.

This rearrangement joins TRBV30 to TRBJ1-2, with D uncertain. Germline V gene data show CDR1 as GTSNPN and CDR2 as SVGIG (reference sequence). This CDR3 comprises 11 residues. V dropped 8 bases and J dropped 4 bases, with 11 bases sitting between them. DNA of the CDR3: TGTGCCGGAACAGTGACCTATGGCTACACCTTC. This encodes CAGTVTYGYTF.

The chain employs TRBV19 and TRBJ1-5, with 7 bases matching TRBD1. This CDR3 has 16 residues. V was clipped by 7 bases and J by 8 bases; unmatched bases: 17. Germline loops: CDR1 LNHDA, CDR2 SQIVND (reference sequence). Here the CDR3 reads CASKLGDRRVREPQHF. CDR3 in DNA: TGTGCCAGTAAGTTGGGGGACAGAAGAGTTCGAGAGCCCCAGCATTTT.

The chain employs TRBV19 and TRBJ2-5; the D is unclear. V lost 5 bases and J 7 bases, leaving 17 bases between the germline ends. The length of the CDR3 is 14 residues. The germline V gene encodes CDR1 LNHDA and CDR2 SQIVND (reference sequence). CDR3 region: CASSQTIDPPTQYF. The DNA of the CDR3 is TGTGCCAGTAGTCAAACGATAGATCCGCCGACCCAGTACTTC.

The genes are TRBV24-1 and TRBJ2-3; 7 bases are a match to TRBD1. The V and J ends lost 4 bases and 1 base, in that order; junction bases with no gene match: 4. CDR1 is KGHDR, CDR2 SFDVKD, per germline. This CDR3 spans 15 amino acids. The CDR3 DNA follows: TGTGCCACCAGTGACCGGGACAGCCGCACAGATACGCAGTATTTT. Its translation: CATSDRDSRTDTQYF.

This chain links TRBV7-2 with TRBJ1-1; D is uncertain. The ends were cut back, 5 bases at V and 7 bases at J, with 8 bases in the middle. This CDR3 comprises 11 residues. The V gene's germline CDR1 is SGHTA and CDR2 FQGNSA. The CDR3 protein is CASSQYSEAFF. The CDR3 nucleotides read TGTGCCAGCAGCCAGTACAGTGAAGCTTTCTTT.

The chain carries TRBV5-6 and TRBJ2-5; 7 bases map to TRBD1. Germline values: CDR1 SGHDT, CDR2 YYEEEE. The junction had 17 bases not matched to a gene; V was cut back by 6 bases and J by 3 bases. This CDR3 is 17 amino acids long. CDR3 sequence (DNA): TGTGCCAGCAACCCGTTAGCGAGAGGGGGCCTCGAAGAGACCCAGTACTTC. It encodes CASNPLARGGLEETQYF.

This clone was recorded a few times. This chain links TRBV4-2 with TRBJ1-1, with D maybe TRBD1 (5 bases). Germline lookup yields CDR1 LGHNA and CDR2 YNFKEQ. The CDR3 sequence is 14 residues long. V was clipped by 4 bases and J by 0 bases, with 9 bases between them. CDR3 coding DNA: TGTGCCAGCAGCCCTGGCAGGGTGAACACTGAAGCTTTCTTT. Its protein product is CASSPGRVNTEAFF.

The rearrangement uses TRBV6-2 or TRBV6-3 and TRBJ2-4; D perhaps matches TRBD2 (6 bases). The V gene lost 3 bases and the J gene lost 8 bases, with 17 bases spanning the gap. From germline, CDR1 is MNHEY and CDR2 SVGEGT. The CDR3 sequence is 15 residues long. Here the CDR3 DNA reads TGTGCCAGCAGTTATTCCTCAGGGAGGTATGACATTCAGTACTTC. Residues: CASSYSSGRYDIQYF.

V is TRBV5-4 and J is TRBJ1-4, with no clear D. Deletions cut 4 bases from V and 5 bases from J, with 18 bases between. Per germline, CDR1 SGHNT and CDR2 YYREEE (reference sequence). There are 16 residues in the CDR3. The chain's CDR3 is CASSLVATGSNEKLFF. The CDR3 region has the DNA TGTGCCAGCAGCCTGGTCGCGACGGGGAGCAATGAAAAACTGTTTTTT.

This clone has only a few counts. The gene calls are TRBV7-7 and TRBJ2-2; no clear D. Germline CDR1 reads SSHAT; CDR2 reads FNYEAQ (reference sequence). This CDR3 spans 15 amino acids. Trimming left V 5 bases short and J 4 bases short, with 14 bases between. Written as DNA, the CDR3 is TGTGCCAGCAGCCCTCAGGTCGAGTCCACCGGGGAGCTGTTTTTT. Its protein is CASSPQVESTGELFF.

The genes are TRBV29-1 and TRBJ2-3; 7 bases fit TRBD1. V dropped 6 bases and J dropped 4; count of bases not matched to a gene: 4. Germline CDR1 is SQVTM and CDR2 is ANQGSEA. The CDR3 has 12 amino acids. The DNA for the CDR3 is TGCAGCGTATACAGGGGCTCAGATACGCAGTATTTT. Translated, it gives CSVYRGSDTQYF.